This TCR beta chain was observed in a study of identical twins. Overall study findings and caveats: Modeled out-of-frame TCR alpha sharing in monozygotic twins fell below observed levels.

Using its own MiXCR run on the 5' RACE reads, TCRdb lists one record per CDR3 protein. Among about 190,000 distinct CDR3 sequences listed, roughly 15% were seen once. This clonotype has a handful of counts. No antigen is known for it. Looked up from germline, CDR1 is MNHEY and CDR2 is SMNVEV (reference sequence). V lost 6 bases, J lost 4 bases, and 9 bases stayed unmatched. CDR3 length: 15 amino acids. The same data also went into a second study, on T cells expressing NK-cell markers. From that report: Seven of the eight sequenced donors were classified as HCMV-seropositive, and one was classified as seronegative.

The chain carries TRBV27 and TRBJ2-1, with 7 bases fitting TRBD1. The sequenced material came from CD8+ T cells sorted from blood. This receptor was taken from a woman aged 18-35 years in good health. Written as DNA, the CDR3 is TGTGCCAGCAGCCCCCCCGGGACAGTTTACAATGAGCAGTTCTTC. Translated, it gives CASSPPGTVYNEQFF.